Following are 19 T cell receptor beta chains from one sample sequenced in a study of T cells in Graves' hyperthyroidism and ophthalmopathy. The investigators amplified TCR beta CDR3 regions from RNA transcripts. During a first-round RT-PCR of the TCR CDR3, the HTBI primer set was used. TCRdb reanalysed the multiplex PCR reads using MiXCR and keeps one entry per CDR3 protein. The sample records roughly 500,000 distinct CDR3 sequences, 15% to 20% being singletons. The sample consisted of blood. These receptors were obtained from a woman in her 30s with Graves' ophthalmopathy.

In its sample, this clonotype was seen many times. The J gene is TRBJ2-3, the V gene TRBV12-3 or TRBV12-4; 8 bases map to TRBD2. Trimming at V came to 5 bases and at J to 1 base, leaving 5 bases not matched to a gene. The length of the CDR3 is 15 residues. In nucleotides, the CDR3 is TGTGCCAGCAGTAAGATGACTAGCGGCACAGATACGCAGTATTTT. This codes for CASSKMTSGTDTQYF.

This clonotype has a handful of counts. The chain joins TRBV9 to TRBJ1-5; D uncertain. Germline values: CDR1 SGDLS, CDR2 YYNGEE. Trimming shortened V by 3 bases and J by 9 bases, and 10 bases separated the two germline ends. The CDR3 is 12 amino acids. The CDR3 protein is CASSAGVGPQHF. The CDR3, as DNA: TGTGCCAGCAGCGCGGGCGTGGGGCCCCAGCATTTT.

This clonotype has only a few counts. The chain is built from TRBV28 and TRBJ2-2, with unresolved D. Germline CDR1 is MDHEN and CDR2 is SYDVKM. The CDR3 runs 14 residues. V lost 4 bases and J lost 1, with 7 bases in between. DNA for the CDR3: TGTGCCAGCAGTTCCTACAGGAACACCGGGGAGCTGTTTTTT. It yields the protein CASSSYRNTGELFF.

This clonotype was found many times. The chain joins TRBV7-2 to TRBJ2-3; a possible D gene is TRBD1 (6 bases). This CDR3 region has 15 residues. Germline CDR1 is SGHTA and CDR2 is FQGNSA. Trimming removed 1 base at V and 0 bases at J, with 8 bases between. The CDR3 reads CASSLVTGSTDTQYF. CDR3 nucleotides: TGTGCCAGCAGCTTAGTAACAGGGAGCACAGATACGCAGTATTTT.

The chain joins TRBV2 to TRBJ1-2; no clear D gene. Germline values: CDR1 SNHLY, CDR2 FYNNEI. V lost 2 bases to trimming and J lost 0 bases, with 10 bases between them. The CDR3 is made up of 15 amino acids. CDR3 in amino acids: CASSEFGVANYGYTF. The CDR3 nucleotides are TGTGCCAGCAGTGAATTTGGTGTAGCTAACTATGGCTACACCTTC.

The V and J genes are TRBV12-3 or TRBV12-4 and TRBJ2-1; no firm D call. V was trimmed by 2 bases and J by 5 bases, leaving 10 bases between them. The CDR3 length is 14 residues. As DNA, the CDR3 is TGTGCCAGCAGTTTAAGGGCTGTTGACAATGAGCAGTTCTTC. Translated, it gives CASSLRAVDNEQFF.

The table lists this clonotype with many counts. V and J are TRBV12-3 or TRBV12-4 and TRBJ2-7; 9 bases align to TRBD1. CDR3 length equals 16 residues. V shed 6 bases, J shed 3 bases, and the junction held 12 bases outside the gene matches. This chain's CDR3 is CASRSSAGTGFYEQYF. The CDR3 DNA follows: TGTGCCAGCAGATCCTCAGCCGGGACAGGGTTCTACGAGCAGTACTTC.

This clonotype has more than one count but fewer than ten. This rearrangement joins TRBV28 to TRBJ1-4; D not resolved. The ends were cut back, 5 bases at V and 3 bases at J, with 16 bases in the middle. The germline CDR1 and CDR2 sequences are MDHEN and SYDVKM. The CDR3 runs to 16 residues. In DNA, the CDR3 is TGTGCCAGCAGTCGAAACGTTGGTGCGGCTAATGAAAAACTGTTTTTT. Its translation: CASSRNVGAANEKLFF.

This clonotype was seen only a few times. This may come from a read error, since a much larger clone is one base off. V is TRBV28 and J is TRBJ2-7, with D possibly matching TRBD2 (6 bases). The CDR3 contains 14 residues. CDR1 is MDHEN, CDR2 SYDVKM, per germline. For the CDR3, the DNA is TGTGCCAGCAGTTTACTAAGGGGAGGCTACGAGCGGTACTTC. Translated, it gives CASSLLRGGYERYF.

This clonotype was counted a few times. The rearrangement links TRBV20-1 to TRBJ1-5; D is undetermined. The CDR3 runs 14 residues. Looked up from germline, CDR1 is DFQATT and CDR2 is SNEGSKA (reference sequence). V lost 3 bases to trimming and J lost 1 base, with 10 bases between them. The CDR3 DNA follows: TGCAGTGCTAGCAAACAGCCCAGCAATCAGCCCCAGCATTTT. Its protein product is CSASKQPSNQPQHF.

The sample holds many counts of this clonotype. The chain employs TRBV12-3 or TRBV12-4 and TRBJ2-1; D is perhaps TRBD1 or TRBD2 (5 bases each). The germline V and J ends were trimmed by 6 bases and 1 base, with 13 bases remaining between them. The CDR3 is 15 residues long. CDR3: CASRRSGGSYNEQFF. CDR3 bases: TGTGCCAGCAGACGGAGTGGGGGTTCCTACAATGAGCAGTTCTTC.

The chain has TRBV7-9 and TRBJ2-7; D is unresolved. CDR1 is SEHNR and CDR2 is FQNEAQ in the germline V gene (reference sequence). V shed 3 bases and J shed 2 bases, with 5 bases lying between them. CDR3 size: 12 residues. The DNA of the CDR3 is TGTGCCAGCAGCTTCCAACCCTACGAGCAGTACTTC. Encoded protein: CASSFQPYEQYF.

The chain recombines TRBV30 with TRBJ2-5; possibly TRBD1 for D (6 bases). The germline CDR1 and CDR2 sequences are GTSNPN and SVGIG (reference sequence). V lost 4 bases and J 3 bases, leaving 18 bases between the germline ends. The CDR3 contains 15 residues. CDR3 sequence: CAWKQGGGPKETQYF. The CDR3, as DNA: TGTGCCTGGAAACAGGGCGGCGGCCCAAAAGAGACCCAGTACTTC.

Turning to this clonotype: A read error may account for a junction end that differs from germline. J is TRBJ2-1 and V is TRBV13; possibly TRBD2 for D (6 bases). Per germline, CDR1 PRHDT and CDR2 FYEKMQ (reference sequence). The CDR3 extends over 11 amino acids. This chain's CDR3 is CASSLGAGNIF. The CDR3, as DNA: TGTGCCAGCAGCTTAGGCGCGGGGAACATCTTC. The whole variable domain, remainder taken from reference TRBV13 and TRBJ2-1, is AAGVIQSPRHLIKEKRETATLKCYPIPRHDTVYWYQQGPGQDPQFLISFYEKMQSDKGSIPDRFSAQQFSDYHSELNMSSLELGDSALYFCASSLGAGNIFGPGTRLTVL.

Notes on this clonotype: One end of the junction does not line up with germline, which may come from a read error. The chain carries TRBV12-3 or TRBV12-4 and TRBJ2-2, with 10 nucleotides matching TRBD2. The CDR3 contains 16 residues. For the CDR3, the DNA is TGTGCCAGCAGTCTAGCGGGAGCAGTGAACACCGGGGAGCTGTTTTTT. Protein product: CASSLAGAVNTGELFF.

V is TRBV20-1 and J is TRBJ1-1; D gene unclear. With 6 bases removed from V and 7 bases from J, the gap between germline ends came to 12 bases. Germline lookup yields CDR1 DFQATT and CDR2 SNEGSKA (reference sequence). The CDR3 extends over 11 amino acids. The DNA for the CDR3 is TGCAGTGCCAATTTCCAGGATGAAGCTTTCTTT. Encoded protein: CSANFQDEAFF.

The V and J genes are TRBV5-1 and TRBJ2-1; TRBD2 matches 7 bases. Trimming took 0 bases from V and 2 from J; bases not matched to a gene: 5. CDR3 length equals 16 residues. The germline gives CDR1 SGHRS, CDR2 YFSETQ. The chain's CDR3 is CASSLGGRDPYNEQFF. CDR3 DNA: TGCGCCAGCAGCTTGGGTGGGAGGGACCCCTACAATGAGCAGTTCTTC.

This chain links TRBV19 with TRBJ2-7, with TRBD2 identical over 11 bases. This CDR3 region has 15 residues. The V gene end was trimmed by 6 bases and the J gene end by 1 base; junction bases not matched to a gene: 5. Germline V lookup: CDR1 LNHDA, CDR2 SQIVND (reference sequence). The CDR3 loop reads CASSPGLAESYEQYF. CDR3 coding DNA: TGTGCCAGTAGCCCGGGACTAGCGGAGTCCTACGAGCAGTACTTC.

This clonotype showed up many times. The chain recombines TRBV5-1 with TRBJ2-7; TRBD1 might be the D (6 bases). Germline values: CDR1 SGHRS, CDR2 YFSETQ. Trimming took off 2 bases at V and 2 bases at J, with 8 bases between the two ends. The CDR3 has 13 residues. The CDR3 DNA reads as TGCGCCAGCAGCTTTGGACAGCCCTACGAGCAGTACTTC. It encodes CASSFGQPYEQYF.